A single sample is the source of the 10 T cell receptor beta chains below, sequenced in a study of blood T cell repertoires in COVID-19. Assay: immunoSEQ multiplex PCR; the TCRdb copy retains only in-frame clones and omits some. This repertoire shows about 150,000 clones, around 91% found once; its top ten account for around 15%. Material for sequencing was peripheral blood. The receptors were gathered from a man younger than 35 with COVID-19, enrolled during active disease.

This chain uses TRBV27 with TRBJ1-1; D is uncertain. Germline V gene sequence: CDR1 MNHEY, CDR2 SMNVEV (reference sequence). The CDR3 is made up of 17 amino acids. The V end was cut by 0 bases, the J end by 2 bases, with 16 bases between. The CDR3 DNA sequence: TGTGCCAGCAGTTTATCCGCGTTGCGGCAGATAAACACTGAAGCTTTCTTT. This gives the protein CASSLSALRQINTEAFF.

The chain links TRBV7-2 to TRBJ2-1; D remains unclear. The CDR3 spans 15 residues. Germline loops: CDR1 SGHTA, CDR2 FQGNSA. V dropped 1 base and J dropped 0 bases, with 7 bases sitting between them. The CDR3 protein is CASSLEVSSYNEQFF. The CDR3 region has the DNA TGTGCCAGCAGCTTAGAAGTCAGCTCCTACAATGAGCAGTTCTTC.

CDR3 sequence reads: CASRGDFLDTQYF. DNA for the CDR3: TGTGCCAGCAGGGGGGACTTTTTGGATACGCAGTATTTT. This chain links TRBV27 with TRBJ2-3; a possible D gene is TRBD2 (6 bases). The CDR3 is 13 residues long. With 6 bases removed from V and 6 bases from J, the gap between germline ends came to 13 bases. The germline V gene has CDR1 MNHEY and CDR2 SMNVEV (reference sequence).

The chain couples TRBV6-1 to TRBJ2-3, with D maybe TRBD1 (5 bases). Trimming cost V 4 bases and J 2 bases, with 16 bases left between them. Germline CDR1 is MNHNS and CDR2 is SASEGT. The CDR3 totals 16 residues. CDR3 in amino acids: CASSVIGQGNTDTQYF. The CDR3 nucleotides are TGTGCCAGCAGTGTAATAGGGCAGGGAAACACAGATACGCAGTATTTT.

The J gene is TRBJ2-7, the V gene TRBV5-1, with a weak D call TRBD2 (6 bases). This CDR3 has 14 residues. Germline V gives CDR1 SGHRS, CDR2 YFSETQ. V was cut by 4 bases and J by 1 base, with 12 bases left in between. The CDR3 coding sequence is TGCGCCAGCAGCCCCGGAGGGCTTTCCTACGAGCAGTACTTC. It yields the protein CASSPGGLSYEQYF.

This chain uses TRBV7-2 with TRBJ2-7, with TRBD1 matching 9 bases. Trimming took 5 bases from V and 6 from J; bases not matched to a gene: 11. The CDR3 loop spans 15 amino acids. Germline V lookup: CDR1 SGHTA, CDR2 FQGNSA. DNA of the CDR3: TGTGCCAGCAGCCCTCAGACAGGGGGGTTCTCCGAGCAGTACTTC. It specifies CASSPQTGGFSEQYF.

J is TRBJ1-3 and V is TRBV20-1; D gene ambiguous. The CDR3 loop spans 15 amino acids. The germline V gene encodes CDR1 DFQATT and CDR2 SNEGSKA (reference sequence). The V gene lost 3 bases and the J gene lost 0 bases, with 12 bases spanning the gap. Here the CDR3 reads CSASFSGSSGNTIYF. As DNA, the CDR3 is TGCAGTGCTAGTTTTTCCGGTTCCTCTGGAAACACCATATATTTT.

The chain links TRBV28 to TRBJ2-1; 9 bases are shared with TRBD2. J gave up 6 bases and V 3 bases, and 6 bases lay outside the gene matches. There are 15 residues in the CDR3. CDR1 is MDHEN, CDR2 SYDVKM, per germline. The CDR3 spells CASSFWASGINEQFF. The CDR3 nucleotides are TGTGCCAGCAGTTTTTGGGCTAGCGGGATCAATGAGCAGTTCTTC.

The V call is TRBV29-1, the J call TRBJ2-3, with D perhaps matching TRBD2 (5 bases). Germline V gene data show CDR1 as SQVTM and CDR2 as ANQGSEA. The V end lost 8 bases, the J end lost 10 bases, and 22 bases lay between the germline ends. This CDR3 comprises 13 residues. This chain's CDR3 is CSPIIATADPQYF. CDR3 bases: TGCAGCCCAATCATAGCGACTGCGGATCCGCAGTATTTT.

The chain links TRBV7-9 to TRBJ1-1, with D possibly being TRBD1 (5 bases). The V gene's germline CDR1 is SEHNR and CDR2 FQNEAQ (reference sequence). The ends were cut back, 5 bases at V and 1 base at J, with 8 bases in the middle. This CDR3 spans 13 amino acids. CDR3 protein: CASSRQGNTEAFF. As DNA, the CDR3 is TGTGCCAGCAGCCGCCAGGGGAACACTGAAGCTTTCTTT.